Listed below are T cell receptor beta chains from one sample, sequenced in a study of identical twins. TCRdb used MiXCR to reprocess the 5' RACE reads, holding one entry per CDR3 protein. The repertoire holds 1.5 million to 2 million distinct CDR3 sequences, with about 32% as singletons. Sequencing used cord blood. The receptors were gathered from a newborn girl in good health. CDR3s include the opening cysteine and the closing phenylalanine or tryptophan. Each record gives: D gene, V gene, CDR3 length, J gene, CDR3 protein. A D gene is named only where the DNA matches it firmly.

D: -
V: TRBV19
length: 15
J: TRBJ1-2
CDR3: CASSIDFRDGYGYTF

D: TRBD1
V: TRBV12-3/TRBV12-4
length: 15
J: TRBJ2-1
CDR3: CASSFFDRGRAEQFF

D: -
V: TRBV7-2
length: 16
J: TRBJ1-1
CDR3: CASSLADSRLNTEAFF

D: -
V: TRBV7-9
length: 13
J: TRBJ2-1
CDR3: CASSFTAVNEQFF

D: TRBD1
V: TRBV5-1
length: 13
J: TRBJ2-7
CDR3: CASSYRGTDEQYF

D: TRBD1
V: TRBV20-1
length: 12
J: TRBJ1-2
CDR3: CSAEQGNYGYTF

D: -
V: TRBV11-2
length: 13
J: TRBJ2-7
CDR3: CASSSSSRDEQYF

D: TRBD2
V: TRBV4-2
length: 15
J: TRBJ2-7
CDR3: CASSRGTRVFDEQYF

D: -
V: TRBV4-2
length: 16
J: TRBJ1-2
CDR3: CASSQSRTATNYGYTF

D: TRBD2
V: TRBV5-1
length: 13
J: TRBJ2-5
CDR3: CASTGGGGETQYF

D: -
V: TRBV7-9
length: 15
J: TRBJ2-7
CDR3: CASSLGTVSPYEQYF

D: -
V: TRBV6-1
length: 12
J: TRBJ1-2
CDR3: CASSEHLRGYTF

D: -
V: TRBV7-2
length: 13
J: TRBJ1-2
CDR3: CASSRDIRGGYTF

D: -
V: TRBV20-1
length: 12
J: TRBJ1-2
CDR3: CSAAPLNYGYTF

D: -
V: TRBV6-6
length: 16
J: TRBJ2-2
CDR3: CASSSDLRGDTGELFF

D: -
V: TRBV6-1
length: 15
J: TRBJ1-5
CDR3: CASSASRTLNQPQHF

D: -
V: TRBV18
length: 14
J: TRBJ1-3
CDR3: CASSPWQIGNTIYF

D: TRBD2
V: TRBV27
length: 17
J: TRBJ2-3
CDR3: CASSPLTSGRRIDTQYF

D: -
V: TRBV12-3/TRBV12-4
length: 14
J: TRBJ2-5
CDR3: CASSFVFSQETQYF

D: TRBD2
V: TRBV29-1
length: 13
J: TRBJ2-7
CDR3: CSVEGLAGVEQYF

D: TRBD2
V: TRBV11-2
length: 17
J: -
CDR3: CASSLETSGGDTYEQYF

D: -
V: TRBV28
length: 14
J: TRBJ1-4
CDR3: CASLETGPNEKLFF

D: -
V: TRBV4-2
length: 15
J: TRBJ1-4
CDR3: CASRPLGATNEKLFF

D: -
V: TRBV6-5
length: 16
J: TRBJ2-5
CDR3: CASSPRAPLRAETQYF

D: TRBD1
V: TRBV12-3/TRBV12-4
length: 15
J: TRBJ1-2
CDR3: CASRRMGQGLYGYTF

D: TRBD1
V: TRBV12-3/TRBV12-4
length: 15
J: TRBJ1-2
CDR3: CAGSLTGTGVYGYTF

D: -
V: TRBV27
length: 13
J: TRBJ1-2
CDR3: CASSFGRAGGYTF

D: -
V: TRBV7-9
length: 13
J: TRBJ1-2
CDR3: CASSLDNFYGYTF

D: -
V: TRBV20-1
length: 13
J: TRBJ2-3
CDR3: CSARRGATDTQYF

D: -
V: TRBV27
length: 15
J: TRBJ1-1
CDR3: CASSFVGLPNTEAFF

D: -
V: TRBV9
length: 15
J: TRBJ1-6
CDR3: CASSALGQLNSPLHF

D: TRBD1
V: TRBV18
length: 16
J: TRBJ1-5
CDR3: CASSRYRGVGNQPQHF

D: -
V: TRBV29-1
length: 15
J: TRBJ2-3
CDR3: CSVASKGHTTDTQYF

D: TRBD2
V: TRBV20-1
length: 17
J: TRBJ2-7
CDR3: CSASGAGTSGRSYEQYF

D: TRBD1
V: TRBV12-3/TRBV12-4
length: 13
J: TRBJ1-1
CDR3: CASNNQGDTEAFF

D: -
V: TRBV20-1
length: 14
J: TRBJ2-7
CDR3: CSARIGTGFYEQYF

D: TRBD2
V: TRBV7-9
length: 11
J: TRBJ2-1
CDR3: CASRTSDEQFF

D: -
V: TRBV7-9
length: 16
J: TRBJ2-2
CDR3: CASSLGETTNTGELFF

D: -
V: TRBV30
length: 14
J: TRBJ2-7
CDR3: CAWSEAAISYEQYF

D: -
V: TRBV27
length: 13
J: TRBJ2-7
CDR3: CASSLGPQYEQYF

D: TRBD1
V: TRBV20-1
length: 16
J: TRBJ1-4
CDR3: CSAEGPTGETNEKLFF

D: -
V: TRBV4-1
length: 15
J: TRBJ2-7
CDR3: CASSQIPGASYEQYF

D: -
V: TRBV29-1
length: 13
J: TRBJ2-2
CDR3: CSVGAGQGGELFF

D: -
V: TRBV7-8
length: 16
J: TRBJ2-3
CDR3: CASSLGFDSSSDTQYF

D: TRBD2
V: TRBV5-1
length: 13
J: TRBJ2-3
CDR3: CASILAGTDTQYF

D: TRBD2
V: TRBV4-1
length: 17
J: TRBJ2-1
CDR3: CASSLSRGLAGGNEQFF

D: -
V: TRBV2
length: 14
J: TRBJ2-5
CDR3: CASSEVYPWETQYF

D: -
V: TRBV30
length: 12
J: TRBJ1-1
CDR3: CAWSVPAVEAFF

D: TRBD1
V: TRBV7-9
length: 15
J: TRBJ2-1
CDR3: CASSRRGQPYNEQFF

D: -
V: TRBV4-1
length: 15
J: TRBJ2-1
CDR3: CASSQDPQGRNEQFF